This T cell receptor (beta chain) comes out of a study of blood T cell repertoires in COVID-19. About the research overall: Italy, Spain and the United States were the sources of the convalescent and acute COVID-19 samples.

Trimming took 7 bases from V and 0 from J, leaving 15 bases between them. The germline V gene has CDR1 MNHEY and CDR2 SVGAGI. The CDR3 consists of 15 residues. Original processing methods: Amplified reference gene primers provided the basis for estimating nucleated cell counts. Clones were sequenced by immunoSEQ multiplex PCR, and TCRdb holds only the in-frame ones, with some missing. V and J calls plus clone size are reproduced from that table; the DNA served to infer D and trimming. The table has approximately 230,000 clones, 88% seen once. This clone was detected only a few times. The sequence came from a man older than 75 with acute or convalescent COVID-19. Sequenced material: peripheral blood. The chain links TRBV6-5 to TRBJ1-1, with a possible D match to TRBD1 (5 bases). CDR3 nucleotide sequence: TGTGCCAGCAACCCGAGACAGAGTTTGAACACTGAAGCTTTCTTT. Protein sequence: CASNPRQSLNTEAFF.